Below, 13 T cell receptor beta chains from the same sample are listed, as sequenced in a study of T cells in women clearing cervical HPV infection. Repertoires were generated with immunoSEQ multiplex PCR, while TCRdb's copy carries only in-frame clones and drops some. The sample data list around 31,000 clones. The source material was blood buffy coat. The receptors were sampled from a woman between 18 and 69 years old with a cervical HPV16 infection that either progressed to CIN3+ or cleared (not recorded which).

Worth noting for this clone: The CDR3 is cut off 3 residues early in the read; its end comes from the germline J gene. The chain uses TRBV12-3 or TRBV12-4 and TRBJ2-3; 12 bases are a match to TRBD2. Germline trimming cut 6 bases from V and 4 bases from J; bases unmatched to any gene: 5. The CDR3 spans 15 residues. CDR3 bases read: TGTGCCAGCAGGCTAGCGGGAGGGCCAGCAGATACG. Translated: CASRLAGGPADT. The full CDR3 reads CASRLAGGPADTQYF.

Points on this clone: Coverage ceases 3 residues before the CDR3 finishes, and the germline J gene fills in the end. J is TRBJ1-4 and V is TRBV5-1; 11 bases map to TRBD1. With V trimmed by 4 bases and J by 1 base, 3 bases remained unmatched. This CDR3 is built from 16 residues. The germline V gene encodes CDR1 SGHRS and CDR2 YFSETQ. Partial CDR3 DNA: TGCGCCAGCAGCAAGGGACAGGGGGTAACTAATGAAAAA. It yields the protein CASSKGQGVTNEK. The CDR3 in full is CASSKGQGVTNEKLFF.

As for this clone: The read ends 3 residues early relative to the CDR3; the germline J gene fills the gap. The rearrangement uses TRBV5-1 and TRBJ2-7, with D unclear. The CDR3 has 16 amino acids. V lost 0 bases to trimming and J lost 0 bases, with 13 bases between them. Germline V gene sequence: CDR1 SGHRS, CDR2 YFSETQ. The CDR3 loop reads CASSLAFQESSYEQYF. The CDR3 bases that were read are TGCGCCAGCAGCTTGGCCTTTCAGGAAAGCTCCTACGAG.

This CDR3 reads CASSLAGGNEQFF. The sequenced CDR3 bases are TGCGCCAGCAGCTTGGCAGGGGGGAATGAG. The chain carries TRBV5-1 and TRBJ2-1; maybe TRBD1 (7 bases). The CDR3 is cut off 3 residues early in the read; its end comes from the germline J gene. The length of the CDR3 is 13 residues. V was trimmed by 0 bases and J by 7 bases, leaving 8 bases between them. Germline V gene lookup returns CDR1 SGHRS and CDR2 YFSETQ.

A note on this clone: The CDR3 end lies 3 residues beyond the end of the read and is filled in from the germline J gene. This chain links TRBV5-1 with TRBJ2-1; TRBD1 aligns across 9 bases. In germline, CDR1 is SGHRS, CDR2 YFSETQ. J lost 6 bases, V lost 4 bases, and 2 bases had no gene match. This CDR3 has 13 amino acids. Partial CDR3 DNA: TGCGCCAGCAGCGGGACAGGGTCCAATGAG. This sequence encodes CASSGTGSNE. The whole CDR3 sequence reads CASSGTGSNEQFF.

As concerns this clone: Read sequence stops 3 residues before the CDR3 end, and the germline J gene provides the missing end. V gene TRBV2 combines with J gene TRBJ2-3; TRBD1 matches at 7 bases. The CDR3 totals 14 residues. J lost 6 bases, V lost 5 bases, and 8 bases had no gene match. CDR1 and CDR2 (germline): SNHLY, FYNNEI. Incomplete CDR3 DNA: TGTGCCAGCAGTTTCGACAGGGTTGGGGATACG. Protein: CASSFDRVGDT. Given in full, the CDR3 is CASSFDRVGDTQYF.

For this clone: With the read ending 3 residues before the CDR3 end, the germline J gene is used to fill in that end. The chain has TRBV10-1 and TRBJ2-7, with D possibly TRBD1 on 6 matching bases. The CDR3 sequence is 14 residues long. Trimming took 9 bases from V and 4 from J, leaving 19 bases between them. CDR1 and CDR2 from the germline V gene are WNHNN and SYGVQD (reference sequence). The chain's CDR3 is CARLTRDNPYEQYF. The CDR3 bases that were read are TGCGCCAGATTAACCCGGGACAACCCATACGAG.

On this clone: The CDR3 extends 3 residues past the end of the read, so its final part is completed from the germline J gene. This chain joins TRBV2 and TRBJ2-3, with 12 bases identical to TRBD2. This CDR3 is built from 14 residues. Trimming at V came to 5 bases and at J to 5 bases, leaving 2 bases not matched to a gene. The germline gives CDR1 SNHLY, CDR2 FYNNEI. The sequenced CDR3 bases are TGTGCCAGCAGTCGGACTAGCGGGGAAGATACG. Protein: CASSRTSGEDT. The whole CDR3 is CASSRTSGEDTQYF.

In regard to this clone: Read sequence stops 3 residues before the CDR3 end, and the germline J gene provides the missing end. The chain recombines TRBV5-1 with TRBJ1-1, with a tentative D call TRBD1 (5 bases). Trimming removed 1 base from V and 2 bases from J, with 15 bases in between. Per germline, CDR1 SGHRS and CDR2 YFSETQ. This CDR3 region has 16 residues. CDR3 DNA (partial): TGCGCCAGCAGCTTGTTATCTGGCAGGGCTAACACTGAA. This translates into CASSLLSGRANTE. In full, the CDR3 reads CASSLLSGRANTEAFF.

On this clone: At one of its ends the junction is not consistent with the germline gene, which may arise from a read error. The read falls 3 residues short of the CDR3 end, and the missing part is taken from the germline J gene. The chain is built from TRBV4-2 and TRBJ1-2; maybe TRBD1 (5 bases). The germline V gene has CDR1 LGHNA and CDR2 YNFKEQ. The CDR3 runs to 18 residues. CDR3 bases read: TGCGCCAGCAGCCAAGATCCAAAGATAGCATGGGGCACCTATGGC. It specifies CASSQDPKIAWGTYG. The whole CDR3 protein is CASSQDPKIAWGTYGYTF.

The CDR3 DNA, read in part, is TGTGCCAGCAGCCCGCAGACAGGGTTGAACACTGAA. Residues: CASSPQTGLNTE. Given in full, the CDR3 is CASSPQTGLNTEAFF. The V call is TRBV7-2, the J call TRBJ1-1; TRBD1 aligns across 7 bases. The read halts 3 residues ahead of the CDR3 end, with the missing end drawn from the germline J gene. Germline V gives CDR1 SGHTA, CDR2 FQGNSA. This CDR3 region has 15 residues. Germline trimming cut 5 bases from V and 0 bases from J; bases unmatched to any gene: 6.

Details on this clone: Sequencing ends 3 residues short of the CDR3 end; the germline J gene provides the rest. V usage is TRBV6-1 and J usage is TRBJ1-1, with unresolved D. The V gene's germline CDR1 is MNHNS and CDR2 SASEGT. The CDR3 length is 13 residues. V lost 2 bases and J 7 bases, leaving 11 bases between the germline ends. CDR3: CASSESRAGEAFF. CDR3 bases read: TGTGCCAGCAGTGAAAGTCGTGCGGGTGAA.

In regard to this clone: Read data end 3 residues before the CDR3 end; the end is taken from the germline J gene. The V call is TRBV19, the J call TRBJ2-7; 7 bases fit TRBD1. CDR1 LNHDA and CDR2 SQIVND come from the germline V gene (reference sequence). V gave up 1 base and J gave up 2 bases; unmatched junction bases: 14. The CDR3 runs to 18 residues. The CDR3 DNA, read in part, is TGTGCCAGTAGTATAGTTAGGACCTTGGGACAGTGGACCTACGAG. Encoded protein: CASSIVRTLGQWTYE. The CDR3 in its entirety is CASSIVRTLGQWTYEQYF. Based on the CDR3 plus reference TRBV19 and TRBJ2-7, the full variable domain is DGGITQSPKYLFRKEGQNVTLSCEQNLNHDAMYWYRQDPGQGLRLIYYSQIVNDFQKGDIAEGYSVSREKKESFPLTVTSAQKNPTAFYLCASSIVRTLGQWTYEQYFGPGTRLTVT.